This T cell receptor (beta chain) comes out of a study of OX40 agonist ivuxolimab in advanced cancers. The ends were cut back, 2 bases at V and 0 bases at J, with 14 bases in the middle. CDR1 and CDR2 (germline): MDHEN, SYDVKM. The CDR3 totals 16 residues. Libraries were prepared by immunoSEQ multiplex PCR; TCRdb keeps only in-frame clonotypes and omits some of them. Of 7,500 to 8,500 clones listed, approximately 85% were seen once; the top ten hold about 36%. Note on this clone: Antigen unknown.

Regarding the study as a whole: There were, on average, more expanded clones in CD8+ T cells than in CD4+.

The chain couples TRBV28 to TRBJ2-7; D possibly matches TRBD1 or TRBD2 (5 bases each). The source of this sequence is an adult with an advanced solid tumor such as melanoma, head and neck, liver or kidney cancer. The material was CD4+ or CD8+ T cells sorted from blood, obtained in a trial of the OX40 agonist ivuxolimab. The CDR3 protein is CASSLPRGASSYEQYF. DNA of the CDR3: TGTGCCAGCAGTTTACCCCGGGGCGCGAGCTCCTACGAGCAGTACTTC. Variable domain in full (rest from reference TRBV28 and TRBJ2-7): DVKVTQSSRYLVKRTGEKVFLECVQDMDHENMFWYRQDPGLGLRLIYFSYDVKMKEKGDIPEGYSVSREKKERFSLILESASTNQTSMYLCASSLPRGASSYEQYFGPGTRLTVT.